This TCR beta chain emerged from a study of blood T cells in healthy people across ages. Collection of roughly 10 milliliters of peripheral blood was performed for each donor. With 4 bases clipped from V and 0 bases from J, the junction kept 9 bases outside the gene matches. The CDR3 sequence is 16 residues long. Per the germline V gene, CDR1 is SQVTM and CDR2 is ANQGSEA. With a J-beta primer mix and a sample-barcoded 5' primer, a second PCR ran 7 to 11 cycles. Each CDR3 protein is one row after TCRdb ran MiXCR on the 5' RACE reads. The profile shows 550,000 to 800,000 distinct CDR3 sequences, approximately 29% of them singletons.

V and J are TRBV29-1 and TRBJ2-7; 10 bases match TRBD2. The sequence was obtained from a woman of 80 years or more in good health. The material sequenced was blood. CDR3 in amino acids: CSVVVLAGASSYEQYF. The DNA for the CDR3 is TGCAGCGTTGTGGTGCTAGCGGGGGCTTCCTCCTACGAGCAGTACTTC.